The rows below give T cell receptor beta chains drawn from one sample of a study of T cells after yellow fever vaccination. TCRdb fed the 5' RACE reads into MiXCR, producing one record per CDR3 protein. The repertoire holds a few hundred thousand distinct CDR3 sequences, with around 17% as singletons. Source: PBMCs, taken about 5 days after the first yellow fever vaccination. These receptors originate from a man between 18 and 29 years old who received the YFV17D yellow fever vaccine. Both conserved end residues are part of each CDR3. Fields, in order: D gene, CDR3 length, clone size, V gene, J gene, CDR3 protein, CDR3 DNA. The D gene is left open where the match is weak. Size is stated for part of the rows, as once, few or many counts, or as a class when the clone is expanded.

d_gene: TRBD2; len: 16; abundance: -; v_gene: TRBV20-1; j_gene: TRBJ2-2; CDR3aa: CCFSGPGLGNTGELFF; CDR3nt: TGCTGCTTCAGCGGCCCGGGACTAGGCAACACCGGGGAGCTGTTTTTT
d_gene: -; len: 15; abundance: -; v_gene: TRBV21-1; j_gene: TRBJ2-4; CDR3aa: CASSRRTSSKNIQYF; CDR3nt: TGTGCCAGCAGCCGACGGACTAGTTCCAAAAACATTCAGTACTTC
d_gene: -; len: 13; abundance: -; v_gene: TRBV2; j_gene: TRBJ2-5; CDR3aa: CASRTGYQETQYF; CDR3nt: TGTGCCAGCAGAACGGGGTACCAAGAGACCCAGTACTTC
d_gene: TRBD2; len: 14; abundance: -; v_gene: TRBV15; j_gene: TRBJ2-7; CDR3aa: CATRGASGRYEQYF; CDR3nt: TGTGCCACCAGGGGGGCTAGCGGGAGGTACGAGCAGTACTTC
d_gene: -; len: 15; abundance: -; v_gene: TRBV27; j_gene: TRBJ2-3; CDR3aa: CASSLGVGPTDTQYF; CDR3nt: TGTGCCAGCAGTTTAGGTGTGGGGCCAACAGATACGCAGTATTTT
d_gene: -; len: 14; abundance: -; v_gene: TRBV3-1; j_gene: TRBJ1-4; CDR3aa: CASSQDVTNEKLFF; CDR3nt: TGTGCCAGCAGCCAAGATGTAACTAATGAAAAACTGTTTTTT
d_gene: -; len: 13; abundance: -; v_gene: TRBV4-1; j_gene: TRBJ2-6; CDR3aa: CASTGSGANVLTF; CDR3nt: TGCGCCAGCACGGGGTCTGGGGCCAACGTCCTGACTTTC
d_gene: -; len: 14; abundance: few; v_gene: TRBV3-1; j_gene: TRBJ2-7; CDR3aa: CASSQESVSYEQYF; CDR3nt: TGTGCCAGCAGCCAAGAATCGGTCAGCTACGAGCAGTACTTC
d_gene: TRBD1; len: 16; abundance: -; v_gene: TRBV18; j_gene: TRBJ2-2; CDR3aa: CASSTRTGLNTGELFF; CDR3nt: TGTGCCAGCTCAACAAGGACAGGGCTGAACACCGGGGAGCTGTTTTTT
d_gene: TRBD1; len: 13; abundance: -; v_gene: TRBV10-3; j_gene: TRBJ1-4; CDR3aa: CAIGSPGGEKLFF; CDR3nt: TGTGCCATCGGAAGTCCAGGGGGCGAAAAACTGTTTTTT
d_gene: TRBD1; len: 15; abundance: once; v_gene: TRBV20-1; j_gene: TRBJ1-5; CDR3aa: CSAGFRDREEQPQHF; CDR3nt: TGCAGTGCAGGATTTCGGGACAGGGAGGAGCAGCCCCAGCATTTT
d_gene: -; len: 15; abundance: -; v_gene: TRBV6-1; j_gene: TRBJ2-6; CDR3aa: CASSENSSGANVLTF; CDR3nt: TGTGCCAGCAGCGAAAACAGCTCTGGGGCCAACGTCCTGACTTTC
d_gene: -; len: 17; abundance: -; v_gene: TRBV13; j_gene: TRBJ2-3; CDR3aa: CASSLFQDFISSDTQYF; CDR3nt: TGTGCCAGCAGCTTATTTCAGGACTTCATATCATCAGATACGCAGTATTTT
d_gene: -; len: 16; abundance: once; v_gene: TRBV18; j_gene: TRBJ1-5; CDR3aa: CASSPNLVPSNQPQHF; CDR3nt: TGTGCCAGCTCACCTAATCTCGTCCCCAGCAATCAGCCCCAGCATTTT
d_gene: -; len: 14; abundance: many; v_gene: TRBV6-5; j_gene: TRBJ2-7; CDR3aa: CASSWAGGSYEQYF; CDR3nt: TGTGCCAGCAGTTGGGCCGGGGGCTCCTACGAGCAGTACTTC
d_gene: -; len: 16; abundance: few; v_gene: TRBV5-4; j_gene: TRBJ1-1; CDR3aa: CASSGGGGRRDTEAFF; CDR3nt: TGTGCCAGCAGCGGAGGAGGCGGCCGACGGGACACTGAAGCTTTCTTT
d_gene: TRBD2; len: 16; abundance: -; v_gene: TRBV9; j_gene: TRBJ2-5; CDR3aa: CASSAGLAGGQETQYF; CDR3nt: TGTGCCAGCAGCGCGGGACTAGCGGGGGGCCAAGAGACCCAGTACTTC
d_gene: -; len: 15; abundance: many; v_gene: TRBV6-5; j_gene: TRBJ2-4; CDR3aa: CASSYSIQGTNIQYF; CDR3nt: TGTGCCAGCAGTTACTCGATCCAGGGGACGAACATTCAGTACTTC
d_gene: -; len: 15; abundance: -; v_gene: TRBV4-3; j_gene: TRBJ2-7; CDR3aa: CASSQENQGRYEQYF; CDR3nt: TGCGCCAGCAGCCAAGAGAACCAGGGCCGCTACGAGCAGTACTTC
d_gene: -; len: 14; abundance: many; v_gene: TRBV7-2; j_gene: TRBJ1-6; CDR3aa: CASSLGTINSPLHF; CDR3nt: TGTGCCAGCAGCTTAGGAACAATTAATTCACCCCTCCACTTT
d_gene: -; len: 13; abundance: -; v_gene: TRBV7-2; j_gene: TRBJ2-3; CDR3aa: CASSFRFLDTQYF; CDR3nt: TGTGCCAGCAGCTTTCGGTTTTTGGATACGCAGTATTTT
d_gene: TRBD1; len: 13; abundance: -; v_gene: TRBV30; j_gene: TRBJ1-2; CDR3aa: CAWSAGQGYGYTF; CDR3nt: TGTGCCTGGAGTGCAGGACAGGGCTATGGCTACACCTTC
d_gene: -; len: 13; abundance: few; v_gene: TRBV9; j_gene: TRBJ2-3; CDR3aa: CASSVLKDDTQYF; CDR3nt: TGTGCCAGCAGCGTTCTCAAAGACGATACGCAGTATTTT
d_gene: -; len: 17; abundance: -; v_gene: TRBV21-1; j_gene: TRBJ2-4; CDR3aa: CASLTRTGGVPKNIQYF; CDR3nt: TGTGCCAGCCTCACGAGGACAGGGGGCGTTCCCAAAAACATTCAGTACTTC
d_gene: -; len: 13; abundance: few; v_gene: TRBV18; j_gene: TRBJ2-1; CDR3aa: CASSPNQANEQFF; CDR3nt: TGTGCCAGCTCACCAAACCAAGCTAATGAGCAGTTCTTC
d_gene: -; len: 14; abundance: few; v_gene: TRBV21-1; j_gene: TRBJ2-5; CDR3aa: CASSKLRRLDSLDF; CDR3nt: TGTGCCAGCAGCAAGTTACGCAGGCTAGACTCCCTAGACTTC
d_gene: TRBD2; len: 14; abundance: -; v_gene: TRBV5-4; j_gene: TRBJ2-1; CDR3aa: CASTWTSGDNEQFF; CDR3nt: TGTGCCAGCACCTGGACTAGCGGGGACAATGAGCAGTTCTTC
d_gene: -; len: 14; abundance: -; v_gene: TRBV7-3; j_gene: TRBJ1-1; CDR3aa: CASSSEGAGTEAFF; CDR3nt: TGTGCCAGCAGTTCCGAAGGGGCGGGCACTGAAGCTTTCTTT
d_gene: -; len: 14; abundance: few; v_gene: TRBV12-3/TRBV12-4; j_gene: TRBJ1-3; CDR3aa: CASSLSGAGNTIYF; CDR3nt: TGTGCCAGCAGTTTGAGTGGGGCCGGAAACACCATATATTTT
d_gene: -; len: 14; abundance: -; v_gene: TRBV12-3/TRBV12-4; j_gene: TRBJ1-3; CDR3aa: CASSKGVSENTIYF; CDR3nt: TGTGCCAGCAGCAAAGGGGTCAGCGAAAACACCATATATTTT
d_gene: -; len: 13; abundance: -; v_gene: TRBV18; j_gene: TRBJ2-1; CDR3aa: CASSPLGGVEQFF; CDR3nt: TGTGCCAGCTCACCCCTCGGGGGTGTTGAGCAGTTCTTC
d_gene: -; len: 16; abundance: -; v_gene: TRBV20-1; j_gene: TRBJ2-1; CDR3aa: CSARDLRGVGYNEQFF; CDR3nt: TGCAGTGCTAGAGATCTCAGGGGGGTGGGTTACAATGAGCAGTTCTTC
d_gene: -; len: 14; abundance: -; v_gene: TRBV7-2; j_gene: TRBJ2-7; CDR3aa: CASSLAKIPYEQYF; CDR3nt: TGTGCCAGCAGCTTAGCCAAAATACCGTACGAGCAGTACTTC
d_gene: TRBD1; len: 14; abundance: few; v_gene: TRBV24-1; j_gene: TRBJ2-5; CDR3aa: CATSDPGGTETQYF; CDR3nt: TGTGCCACCAGTGATCCAGGGGGTACGGAGACCCAGTACTTC
d_gene: TRBD1; len: 17; abundance: few; v_gene: TRBV5-1; j_gene: TRBJ2-3; CDR3aa: CASSWGAGTGSSDTQYF; CDR3nt: TGCGCCAGCAGCTGGGGGGCCGGGACAGGGTCATCCGATACGCAGTATTTT
d_gene: TRBD2; len: 15; abundance: -; v_gene: TRBV6-1; j_gene: TRBJ2-1; CDR3aa: CASRKTSGPYNEQFF; CDR3nt: TGTGCCAGCAGGAAGACTAGCGGGCCCTACAATGAGCAGTTCTTC
d_gene: -; len: 12; abundance: few; v_gene: TRBV20-1; j_gene: TRBJ2-1; CDR3aa: CSARSGFNEQFF; CDR3nt: TGCAGTGCTAGATCAGGGTTCAATGAGCAGTTCTTC
d_gene: -; len: 14; abundance: -; v_gene: TRBV7-6; j_gene: TRBJ2-5; CDR3aa: CASSLAAFRETQYF; CDR3nt: TGTGCCAGCAGCTTAGCGGCTTTTAGGGAGACCCAGTACTTC
d_gene: -; len: 15; abundance: -; v_gene: TRBV4-3; j_gene: TRBJ2-5; CDR3aa: CASSQEGRGRETQYF; CDR3nt: TGCGCCAGCAGCCAAGAGGGCAGGGGTCGAGAGACCCAGTACTTC
d_gene: -; len: 14; abundance: many; v_gene: TRBV5-1; j_gene: TRBJ1-1; CDR3aa: CASSLKGLNTEAFF; CDR3nt: TGCGCCAGCAGCTTGAAAGGCTTAAACACTGAAGCTTTCTTT
d_gene: TRBD2; len: 15; abundance: few; v_gene: TRBV3-1; j_gene: TRBJ2-1; CDR3aa: CASSRAGQIYNEQFF; CDR3nt: TGTGCCAGCAGCCGAGCGGGGCAGATCTACAATGAGCAGTTCTTC
d_gene: -; len: 14; abundance: -; v_gene: TRBV30; j_gene: TRBJ2-1; CDR3aa: CAWTPDWSYNEQFF; CDR3nt: TGTGCCTGGACACCGGACTGGTCCTACAATGAGCAGTTCTTC
d_gene: -; len: 15; abundance: -; v_gene: TRBV6-1; j_gene: TRBJ2-7; CDR3aa: CASSRPGPAAYEQYF; CDR3nt: TGTGCCAGCAGCCGACCGGGCCCGGCGGCCTACGAGCAGTACTTC
d_gene: -; len: 14; abundance: few; v_gene: TRBV12-3/TRBV12-4; j_gene: TRBJ2-7; CDR3aa: CASSLAGLPHEQYF; CDR3nt: TGTGCCAGCAGTTTAGCGGGACTTCCCCACGAGCAGTACTTC
d_gene: -; len: 15; abundance: few; v_gene: TRBV20-1; j_gene: TRBJ1-4; CDR3aa: CSARGDRSTREKLFF; CDR3nt: TGCAGTGCTAGAGGAGACAGGTCAACGCGGGAAAAACTGTTTTTT
d_gene: -; len: 17; abundance: -; v_gene: TRBV7-8; j_gene: TRBJ2-4; CDR3aa: CASSLEGGQQSKNIQYF; CDR3nt: TGTGCCAGCAGCTTAGAGGGGGGACAACAATCCAAAAACATTCAGTACTTC
d_gene: -; len: 13; abundance: once; v_gene: TRBV7-2; j_gene: TRBJ2-5; CDR3aa: CASSPGIEETQYF; CDR3nt: TGTGCCAGCAGCCCCGGGATCGAAGAGACCCAGTACTTC
d_gene: -; len: 12; abundance: few; v_gene: TRBV6-5; j_gene: TRBJ1-2; CDR3aa: CASGSNIYGYTF; CDR3nt: TGTGCCAGCGGATCCAACATCTATGGCTACACCTTC
d_gene: -; len: 13; abundance: -; v_gene: TRBV12-3/TRBV12-4; j_gene: TRBJ2-1; CDR3aa: CASSPRVHNEQFF; CDR3nt: TGTGCCAGCAGTCCCCGGGTCCACAACGAGCAGTTCTTC